This TCR beta chain appears in the sequencing data of a study of human T cells and chemical hapten exposure. The wider study: Throughout the approximately 26-week study, diphenylcyclopropenone was applied weekly to the patients' scalps. How much TCR each sample yielded varied, mostly because pooled library volumes differed slightly.

Each CDR3 protein gets one entry after TCRdb re-called the RACE reads with MiXCR. Altogether 250,000 or so distinct CDR3 sequences are present, 7.5% to 9% being singletons, with the ten largest covering roughly 1.2%. This clonotype was counted only a few times. Its antigen is unknown. Time point reported: pre-sensitization, week 0. The treatment: therapeutic diphenylcyclopropenone sensitization with weekly scalp DPC. Ahead of each patch test application, blood was drawn. The CDR3 is 17 residues long. Germline V CDR1 and CDR2: DFQATT, SNEGSKA (reference sequence). V was trimmed by 4 bases and J by 0 bases, leaving 22 bases between them. Overall study results and limits: The number of TCRs over 1 in 1000 frequency stayed unchanged after DPC.

The origin of this receptor is a man younger than 30 with alopecia areata. Some clones in this sample may be carry-over from other donors' samples. This chain uses TRBV20-1 with TRBJ2-7, with D perhaps TRBD1 or TRBD2 (5 bases each). This specimen was whole blood, taken in connection with sensitization to the hapten diphenylcyclopropenone (DPC). DNA for the CDR3: TGCAGTGCTACCTCCCCCGACACAGGAGGAAGCTCCTACGAGCAGTACTTC. Translation gives CSATSPDTGGSSYEQYF.